Below, 30 T cell receptor beta chains from the same sample are listed, as sequenced in a study of tumor and adjacent non-tumor tissue in lung cancer. No cell sorting was done before RNA was extracted from the tissue. A modified ARM-PCR protocol with three rounds of nested PCR amplified TCRbeta. TCRdb passed the multiplex PCR reads through MiXCR, listing each CDR3 protein once. The profile shows more than 85,000 distinct CDR3 sequences, around 75% of them singletons. The material sequenced was lung tumor tissue. These receptors all stem from an older woman with non-small cell lung cancer.

This clonotype showed up just once. Relative to the germline gene, one junction end is altered; a read error may explain this. The rearrangement links TRBV11-3 to TRBJ2-1; D gene uncertain. The germline V gene has CDR1 SGHNT and CDR2 YENEEA. This CDR3 has 12 residues. The CDR3 DNA reads TGTGTCAGCAGTCAGAGCTACAATGAGCAGTTCTTC. Protein sequence: CVSSQSYNEQFF.

A note on this clonotype: One base away lies a much larger clone, so this may be a sequencing read error. J is TRBJ2-2 and V is TRBV12-3 or TRBV12-4, with a possible D match to TRBD2 (6 bases). The CDR3 sequence is 14 residues long. V dropped 6 bases and J dropped 6 bases, with 14 bases sitting between them. CDR3 nucleotides: TGTGCCAGCAGCCTAGCTAGCGAGGCCGGGGAGCTGTTTTTT. Its translation: CASSLASEAGELFF.

This clonotype was counted only a few times. The junction and the germline gene differ at one end; a read error may be behind it. The chain carries TRBV11-2 and TRBJ2-3; D possibly matches TRBD1 or TRBD2 (5 bases each). Germline V gene lookup returns CDR1 SGHAT and CDR2 FQNNGV. The CDR3 covers 15 residues. The CDR3: CASSSTGTATDTQYF. The CDR3 DNA reads as TGTGCTAGCAGCTCCACCGGGACGGCCACAGATACCCAGTATTTT. The whole variable domain, filled in from reference TRBV11-2 and TRBJ2-3, reads EAGVAQSPRYKIIEKRQSVAFWCNPISGHATLYWYQQILGQGPKLLIQFQNNGVVDDSQLPKDRFSAERLKGVDSTLKIQPAKLEDSAVYLCASSSTGTATDTQYFGPGTRLTVL.

About this clonotype itself: A much more abundant neighbour one base away suggests this may be a read error. The chain carries TRBV12-3 or TRBV12-4 and TRBJ1-2; D remains ambiguous. This CDR3 comprises 14 residues. The ends were cut back, 4 bases at V and 2 bases at J, with 11 bases in the middle. DNA for the CDR3: TGTGCCAGCAGTTCATGGAATCGAAACTATGGCTACACCTTC. Protein: CASSSWNRNYGYTF.

To note about this clonotype: With a much larger clone just one base away, this may be a read error. This CDR3 reads CASGPDRGGTETQYF. The CDR3 coding sequence is TGTGCCAGCGGCCCCGACAGGGGAGGTACAGAGACCCAGTACTTC. The rearrangement joins TRBV6-5 to TRBJ2-5; 8 nucleotides align to TRBD1. The CDR3 totals 15 residues. Germline V gives CDR1 MNHEY, CDR2 SVGAGI. The trim removed 8 bases at V and 4 bases at J, leaving 12 bases unmatched.

The CDR3 bases are TGTGCCAGCAGCCCGTTGACGAATGGAGGCCAGTACTTC. The encoded protein is CASSPLTNGGQYF. The chain recombines TRBV11-2 with TRBJ2-7; TRBD2 is a possible D gene (5 bases). Germline assignment: CDR1 SGHAT and CDR2 FQNNGV. Trimming cost V 5 bases and J 10 bases, with 18 bases left between them. The length of the CDR3 is 13 residues.

Regarding this clonotype: Sequence at one end of the junction differs from germline and may be a read error. The rearrangement links TRBV5-1 to TRBJ1-4; TRBD1 aligns across 10 bases. Germline V gene data show CDR1 as SGHRS and CDR2 as YFSETQ. There are 15 residues in the CDR3. CDR3: CASSARTGGGERLFF. The CDR3 coding sequence is TGCGCCAGCAGCGCCCGGACAGGGGGAGGTGAAAGACTGTTTTTT. Full variable domain (rest looked up from reference TRBV5-1 and TRBJ1-4): KAGVTQTPRYLIKTRGQQVTLSCSPISGHRSVSWYQQTPGQGLQFLFEYFSETQRNKGNFPGRFSGRQFSNSRSEMNVSTLELGDSALYLCASSARTGGGERLFFGSGTQLSVL.

This clonotype was observed a few times. One base away lies a much larger clone, so this may be a sequencing read error. The chain links TRBV12-3 or TRBV12-4 to TRBJ1-4; D is perhaps TRBD1 (6 bases). V was clipped by 6 bases and J by 8 bases, with 10 bases between them. This CDR3 has 12 residues. Written as DNA, the CDR3 is TGTGCCAGCAGATGGACAGTCGAAAAACTGTTTTTT. Its translation is CASRWTVEKLFF.

On this clonotype: Since the CDR3 does not end with the conserved phenylalanine or tryptophan, this likely comes from a read error. The CDR3 DNA follows: TGTGCCAGCAGCGTTTCGGGTTCTAGTACAGATACGCAGTATTTA. It codes for CASSVSGSSTDTQYL. The chain has TRBV9 and TRBJ2-3; D ambiguous. Trimming removed 2 bases from V and 3 bases from J, with 13 bases in between. Germline V lookup: CDR1 SGDLS, CDR2 YYNGEE. The CDR3 runs to 15 residues.

About this clonotype itself: A much larger clone is a single base away; this may be a read error. The CDR3 reads CAGSPSISYEQYF. CDR3 bases: TGTGCCGGCAGCCCATCAATTTCCTACGAGCAGTACTTC. This chain joins TRBV6-5 and TRBJ2-7; D is unresolved. The V gene's germline CDR1 is MNHEY and CDR2 SVGAGI. The CDR3 consists of 13 residues.

Points on this clonotype: A read error may account for a junction end that differs from germline. This chain links TRBV11-2 with TRBJ2-1; D may match TRBD1 or TRBD2 (6 bases each). Germline assignment: CDR1 SGHAT and CDR2 FQNNGV. The CDR3 is 17 amino acids. The CDR3 sequence is CVSSPLLGGRHYNEQFF. Written as DNA, the CDR3 is TGTGTCAGCAGCCCCCTCTTAGGGGGGAGACACTACAATGAGCAGTTCTTC.

Notes on this clonotype: As the CDR3 is not closed by the conserved phenylalanine or tryptophan, this likely results from a read error. It is unclear where the CDR3 begins or ends on the DNA, so no DNA is shown, and the CDR3 is as TCRdb lists it. The V call is TRBV6-1, the J call TRBJ2-6; no DNA check was done on the table's D call, TRBD1. Germline-derived CDR1 and CDR2 are MNHNS and SASEGT. Ends included, the CDR3 has 15 residues. The CDR3 here is CASSPQTGGANVPTL.

In the case of this clonotype: This is likely a read error, given that the CDR3 carries no conserved phenylalanine or tryptophan at its end. The rearrangement joins TRBV4-3 to TRBJ1-1; D not certain. Germline values: CDR1 LGHNA, CDR2 YSLEER. The V gene lost 0 bases and the J gene lost 1 base, with 9 bases spanning the gap. The CDR3 consists of 15 residues. CDR3 sequence (DNA): TGCGCCAGCAGCCAAGAAATAACCTGGAACACTGAAGCTTTCTAT. Protein: CASSQEITWNTEAFY.

As to this clonotype: At one of its ends the junction is not consistent with the germline gene, which may arise from a read error. J is TRBJ1-4 and V is TRBV12-3 or TRBV12-4; D not certain. The CDR3 has 13 amino acids. CDR3 sequence reads: CVSCPSGPGKLFF. CDR3 coding DNA: TGTGTCAGCTGTCCCTCGGGCCCCGGAAAACTGTTTTTT.

About this clonotype itself: Because the CDR3 is missing its conserved closing phenylalanine or tryptophan, this is likely a read error. The chain uses TRBV11-2 and TRBJ1-4; TRBD1 aligns across 7 bases. V was clipped by 9 bases and J by 11 bases; unmatched bases: 15. Germline V gene lookup returns CDR1 SGHAT and CDR2 FQNNGV. CDR3 size: 14 residues. This chain's CDR3 is CASAPGTVPGKLFS. For the CDR3, the DNA is TGTGCCAGTGCTCCCGGGACAGTCCCAGGGAAACTGTTTTCT.

Concerning this clonotype: A read error is possible here, since a much larger clone lies one base away. This sequence joins TRBV5-4 and TRBJ1-2; a possible D gene is TRBD1 (5 bases). Germline CDR1 and CDR2: SGHNT and YYREEE (reference sequence). The CDR3 runs 16 residues. The CDR3 is CASSLRMAGWNYGYIF. The CDR3 DNA reads TGTGCCAGCAGCTTGAGAATGGCAGGGTGGAACTATGGCTACATCTTC.

On this clonotype: At one end the junction does not follow the germline gene, possibly because of a read error. The V and J genes are TRBV4-3 and TRBJ2-5, with D hard to call. Germline values: CDR1 LGHNA, CDR2 YSLEER. The CDR3 consists of 15 residues. CDR3 nucleotide sequence: TGCTCCAGCAGCCGACACCGTGACTCACAAGAGACCCAGCACTTC. Translation gives CSSSRHRDSQETQHF.

On this clonotype: At one of its ends the junction is not consistent with the germline gene, which may arise from a read error. The chain has TRBV6-2 or TRBV6-3 and TRBJ2-2, with unresolved D. The CDR3 length is 17 residues. From germline, CDR1 is MNHEY and CDR2 SVGEGT. The CDR3 protein is CTCSYTQQMANTGELFF. CDR3 DNA: TGTACATGCAGTTACACCCAACAGATGGCCAACACAGGGGAGCTGTTTTTT.

About this clonotype itself: Possible read error: a much larger clone is one base away. CDR3 residues: CASSKSGTNREAGNTIYF. The CDR3 DNA sequence: TGTGCCAGCAGTAAAAGCGGGACCAATCGGGAAGCTGGAAACACCATATATTTT. The chain has TRBV12-3 or TRBV12-4 and TRBJ1-3; maybe TRBD1 (5 bases). The CDR3 sequence is 18 residues long. V was trimmed by 5 bases and J by 2 bases, leaving 22 bases between them.

This clonotype was seen only a few times. One end of the junction varies from germline; a read error may be responsible. The chain links TRBV12-3 or TRBV12-4 to TRBJ1-1; tentative D call: TRBD1 (5 bases). This CDR3 region has 12 residues. CDR3 protein: CASSFRGLGALF. The CDR3, as DNA: TGTGCCAGCAGTTTTCGGGGGTTAGGCGCTTTATTT.

This clonotype was observed once. This rearrangement joins TRBV7-8 to TRBJ1-1; TRBD1 matches at 10 bases. Germline CDR1 is SGHVS and CDR2 is FQNEAQ. The CDR3 loop spans 18 amino acids. Unmatched junction bases numbered 10, after V lost 2 bases and J lost 1 base. CDR3 amino acids: CASSLRGPGQGTNTEAFF. CDR3 nucleotide sequence: TGTGCCAGCAGCTTAAGGGGTCCGGGACAGGGGACGAACACTGAAGCTTTCTTT. The entire variable domain, with the rest obtained from reference TRBV7-8 and TRBJ1-1, is as follows: GAGVSQSPRYKVAKRGQDVALRCDPISGHVSLFWYQQALGQGPEFLTYFQNEAQLDKSGLPSDRFFAERPEGSVSTLKIQRTQQEDSAVYLCASSLRGPGQGTNTEAFFGQGTRLTVV.

This clonotype has a handful of counts. Since a much larger clone is just one base distant, this may be a read error. This chain connects TRBV4-2 to TRBJ1-4, with 9 bases fitting TRBD1. In germline, CDR1 is LGHNA, CDR2 YNFKEQ. This CDR3 contains 17 residues. Losses at the gene ends were 0 bases for V and 4 bases for J; bases not matched to a gene: 6. CDR3 coding DNA: TGTGCCAGCAGCCAAGATGCCTGGGACAGGGTTAATGAAAAACTGTTTTTT. Its protein product is CASSQDAWDRVNEKLFF.

Notes on this clonotype: A much larger clone sits a single nucleotide away, making a read error possible. The V call is TRBV20-1, the J call TRBJ2-5, with 8 bases fitting TRBD1. Germline values: CDR1 DFQATT, CDR2 SNEGSKA (reference sequence). After removal of 1 base from V and 0 bases from J, the junction contained 10 bases not matched to a gene. There are 17 residues in the CDR3. The CDR3: CSARVAGTGGHQETQYF. In DNA, the CDR3 is TGCAGTGCTAGAGTGGCTGGGACAGGTGGGCACCAAGAGACCCAGTACTTC.

The chain links TRBV24-1 to TRBJ1-2; TRBD1 aligns across 10 bases. This CDR3 has 14 amino acids. Trimming at V came to 4 bases and at J to 5 bases, leaving 3 bases not matched to a gene. Looked up from germline, CDR1 is KGHDR and CDR2 is SFDVKD. As DNA, the CDR3 is TGTGCCACCAGTGACCCGGGACAGGGGTATGGCTACACCTTC. Residues: CATSDPGQGYGYTF.

On this clonotype: One end of the junction varies from germline; a read error may be responsible. The chain has TRBV20-1 and TRBJ2-1; 15 bases agree with TRBD2. The CDR3 consists of 13 residues. Germline values: CDR1 DFQATT, CDR2 SNEGSKA (reference sequence). CDR3: CSAGTSGRNDQFF. In nucleotides, the CDR3 is TGCAGTGCGGGGACTAGCGGGAGGAATGACCAGTTTTTC.

Ten or more counts support this clonotype. The chain has TRBV7-9 and TRBJ2-7, with D tentatively TRBD2 (5 bases). Germline values: CDR1 SEHNR, CDR2 FQNEAQ (reference sequence). The germline V and J ends were trimmed by 6 bases and 6 bases, with 9 bases remaining between them. The CDR3 totals 11 residues. The CDR3 loop reads CASSSGLEQYF. CDR3 DNA: TGTGCCAGCAGTTCCGGACTCGAGCAGTACTTC.

Remarks on this clonotype: This clone may be a read error of a much larger clone one base away. J is TRBJ2-3 and V is TRBV5-1, with D perhaps TRBD2 (6 bases). The CDR3 is made up of 13 amino acids. Germline lookup yields CDR1 SGHRS and CDR2 YFSETQ. Trimming took off 9 bases at V and 5 bases at J, with 16 bases between the two ends. CDR3 in DNA: TGCGCCATCGGATCCGGGAGCGTAGATACGCAGTATTTT. It encodes CAIGSGSVDTQYF.

This clonotype was recorded many times. The J gene is TRBJ1-1, the V gene TRBV4-2; maybe TRBD1 (5 bases). V was pared by 3 bases and J by 1 base, with 15 bases between. Germline CDR1 and CDR2: LGHNA and YNFKEQ. The CDR3 sequence is 16 residues long. DNA for the CDR3: TGTGCCAGCAGCCACGATCGGGACTCTAGGAACACTGAAGCTTTCTTT. Its translation: CASSHDRDSRNTEAFF.

Points on this clonotype: The junction does not match germline at one end; this may be a read error. This chain joins TRBV6-2 or TRBV6-3 and TRBJ1-2; D not resolved. CDR3 size: 13 residues. CDR1 MNHEY and CDR2 SVGEGT come from the germline V gene. The CDR3 DNA sequence: TGTGCCAGCAGTGAAACAGTAGTCTATGACTACACCTTC. This sequence encodes CASSETVVYDYTF.

This chain connects TRBV11-2 to TRBJ1-6; D uncertain. V lost 1 base and J 11 bases, leaving 12 bases between the germline ends. The CDR3 covers 14 residues. CDR1 SGHAT and CDR2 FQNNGV come from the germline V gene. The CDR3 DNA reads as TGTGCCAGCAGCTTAGGACCGTTTGGAACACCCCTCCACTTT. Amino acid sequence: CASSLGPFGTPLHF.